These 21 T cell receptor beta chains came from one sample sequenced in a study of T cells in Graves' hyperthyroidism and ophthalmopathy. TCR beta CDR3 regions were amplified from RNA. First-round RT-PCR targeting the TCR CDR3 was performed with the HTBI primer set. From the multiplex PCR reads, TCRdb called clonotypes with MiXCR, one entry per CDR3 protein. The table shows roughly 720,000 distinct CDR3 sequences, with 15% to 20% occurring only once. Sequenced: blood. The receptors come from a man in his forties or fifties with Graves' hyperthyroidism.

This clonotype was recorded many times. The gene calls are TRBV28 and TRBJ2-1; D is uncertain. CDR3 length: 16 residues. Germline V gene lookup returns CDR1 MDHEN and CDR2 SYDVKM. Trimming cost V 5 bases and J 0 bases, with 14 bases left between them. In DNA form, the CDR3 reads TGTGCCAGCAGTACCCTGACACCGAGCTCCTACAATGAGCAGTTCTTC. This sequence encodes CASSTLTPSSYNEQFF.

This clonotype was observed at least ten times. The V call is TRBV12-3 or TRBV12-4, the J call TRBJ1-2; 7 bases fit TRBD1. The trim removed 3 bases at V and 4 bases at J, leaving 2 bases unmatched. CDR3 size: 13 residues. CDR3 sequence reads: CASSFWDSYGYTF. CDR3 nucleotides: TGTGCCAGCAGTTTCTGGGACAGCTATGGCTACACCTTC.

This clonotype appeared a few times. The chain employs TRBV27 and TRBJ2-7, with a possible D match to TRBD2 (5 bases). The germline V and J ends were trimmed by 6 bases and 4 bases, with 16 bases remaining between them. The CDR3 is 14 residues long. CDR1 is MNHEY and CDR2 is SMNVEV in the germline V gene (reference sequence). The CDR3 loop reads CASSTLAPPYEQYF. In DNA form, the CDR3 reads TGTGCCAGCAGCACTCTAGCCCCCCCATACGAGCAGTACTTC.

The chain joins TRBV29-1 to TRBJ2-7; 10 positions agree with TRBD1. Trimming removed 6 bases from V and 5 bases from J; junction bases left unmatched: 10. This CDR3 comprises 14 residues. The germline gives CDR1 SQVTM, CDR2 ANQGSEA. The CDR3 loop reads CSVGGRQGADEQYF. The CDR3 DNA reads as TGCAGCGTCGGGGGGCGACAGGGGGCCGACGAGCAGTACTTC.

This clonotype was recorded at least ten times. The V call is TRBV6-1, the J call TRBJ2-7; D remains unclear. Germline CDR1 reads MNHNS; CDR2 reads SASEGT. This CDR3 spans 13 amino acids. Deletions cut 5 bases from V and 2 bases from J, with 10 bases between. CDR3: CASSHGLTYEQYF. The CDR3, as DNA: TGTGCCAGCAGTCACGGGCTTACCTACGAGCAGTACTTC.

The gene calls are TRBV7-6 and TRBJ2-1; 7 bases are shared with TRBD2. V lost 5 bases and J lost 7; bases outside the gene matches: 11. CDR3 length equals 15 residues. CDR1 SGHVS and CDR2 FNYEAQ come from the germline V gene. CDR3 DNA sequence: TGTGCCAGCAGCGTCGGGGGAGGGCCTCTAAATGAGCAGTTCTTC. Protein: CASSVGGGPLNEQFF. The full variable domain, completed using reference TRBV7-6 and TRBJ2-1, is GAGVSQSPRYKVTKRGQDVALRCDPISGHVSLYWYRQALGQGPEFLTYFNYEAQQDKSGLPNDRFSAERPEGSISTLTIQRTEQRDSAMYRCASSVGGGPLNEQFFGPGTRLTVL.

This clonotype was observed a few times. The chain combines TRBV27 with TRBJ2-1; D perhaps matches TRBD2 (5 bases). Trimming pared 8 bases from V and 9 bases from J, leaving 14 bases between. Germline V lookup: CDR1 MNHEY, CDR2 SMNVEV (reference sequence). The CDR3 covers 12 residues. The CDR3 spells CASGGSGSEQFF. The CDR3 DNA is TGTGCCAGCGGTGGCAGCGGATCTGAGCAGTTCTTC.

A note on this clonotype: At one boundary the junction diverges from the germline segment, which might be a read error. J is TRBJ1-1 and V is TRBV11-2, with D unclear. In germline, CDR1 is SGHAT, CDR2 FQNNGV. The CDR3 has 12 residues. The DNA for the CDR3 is TGTGCCAGCAGCTTCGAGTCGTTTCAAGCTTCCTTT. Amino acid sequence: CASSFESFQASF.

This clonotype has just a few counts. DNA for the CDR3: TGTGCCAGCAGCTTCCCGGAGGGTGTTGAAAAACTGTTTTTT. It is translated as CASSFPEGVEKLFF. The chain combines TRBV7-9 with TRBJ1-4; D not certain. Between the trimmed V and J ends, which lost 3 bases and 7 bases, there was a span of 12 bases. The CDR3 totals 14 residues. CDR1 is SEHNR and CDR2 is FQNEAQ in the germline V gene (reference sequence).

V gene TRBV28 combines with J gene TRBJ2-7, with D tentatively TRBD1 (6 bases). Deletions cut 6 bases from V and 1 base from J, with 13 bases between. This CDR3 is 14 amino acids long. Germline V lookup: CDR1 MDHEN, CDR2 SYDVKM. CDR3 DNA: TGTGCCAGCAGCCCGGACAGAATGTCCTACGAGCAGTACTTC. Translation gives CASSPDRMSYEQYF.

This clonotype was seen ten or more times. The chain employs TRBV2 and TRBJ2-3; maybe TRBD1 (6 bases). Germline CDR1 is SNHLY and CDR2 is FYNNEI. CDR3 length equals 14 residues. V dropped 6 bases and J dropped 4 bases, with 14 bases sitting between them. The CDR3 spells CASSPGQPADTQYF. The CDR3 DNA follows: TGTGCCAGCAGCCCAGGACAGCCCGCAGATACGCAGTATTTT. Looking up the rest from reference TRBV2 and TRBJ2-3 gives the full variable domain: EPEVTQTPSHQVTQMGQEVILRCVPISNHLYFYWYRQILGQKVEFLVSFYNNEISEKSEIFDDQFSVERPDGSNFTLKIRSTKLEDSAMYFCASSPGQPADTQYFGPGTRLTVL.

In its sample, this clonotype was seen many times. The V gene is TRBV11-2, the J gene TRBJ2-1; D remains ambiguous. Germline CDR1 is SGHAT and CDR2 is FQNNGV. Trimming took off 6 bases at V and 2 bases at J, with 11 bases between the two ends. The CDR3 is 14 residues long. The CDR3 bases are TGTGCCAGCAGGGTTAGTACACCCTACAATGAGCAGTTCTTC. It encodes CASRVSTPYNEQFF.

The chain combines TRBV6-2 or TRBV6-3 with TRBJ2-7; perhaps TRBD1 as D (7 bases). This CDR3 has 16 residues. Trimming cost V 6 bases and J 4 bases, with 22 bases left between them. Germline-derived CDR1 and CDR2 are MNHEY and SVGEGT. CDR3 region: CASSYEGPRGDYEQYF. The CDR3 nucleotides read TGTGCCAGCAGCTATGAGGGGCCCAGGGGGGATTACGAGCAGTACTTC.

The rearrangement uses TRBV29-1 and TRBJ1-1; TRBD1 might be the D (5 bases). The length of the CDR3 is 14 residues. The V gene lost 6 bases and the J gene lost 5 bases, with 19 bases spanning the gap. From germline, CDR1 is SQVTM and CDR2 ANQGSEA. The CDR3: CSVQRWGVGTEAFF. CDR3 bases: TGCAGCGTGCAAAGGTGGGGGGTGGGTACTGAAGCTTTCTTT.

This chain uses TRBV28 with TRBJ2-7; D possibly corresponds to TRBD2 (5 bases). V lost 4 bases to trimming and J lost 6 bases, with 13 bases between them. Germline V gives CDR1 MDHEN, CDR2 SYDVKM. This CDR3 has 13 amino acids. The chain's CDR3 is CASSSHGDLEQYF. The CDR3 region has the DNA TGTGCCAGCAGTTCCCACGGGGATCTCGAGCAGTACTTC.

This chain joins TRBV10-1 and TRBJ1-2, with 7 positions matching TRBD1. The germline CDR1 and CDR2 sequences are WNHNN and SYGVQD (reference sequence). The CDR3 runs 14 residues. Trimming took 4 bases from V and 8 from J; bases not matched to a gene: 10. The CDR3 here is CASSGSLQGPGYTF. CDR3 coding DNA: TGCGCCAGCAGTGGATCCTTACAGGGGCCGGGCTACACCTTC.

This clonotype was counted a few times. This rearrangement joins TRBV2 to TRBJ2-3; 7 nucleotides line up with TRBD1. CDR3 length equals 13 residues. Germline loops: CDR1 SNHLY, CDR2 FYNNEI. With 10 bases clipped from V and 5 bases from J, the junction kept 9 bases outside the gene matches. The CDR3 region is CANYTGDGDTQYF. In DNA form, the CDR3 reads TGTGCCAATTACACAGGGGATGGAGATACGCAGTATTTT.

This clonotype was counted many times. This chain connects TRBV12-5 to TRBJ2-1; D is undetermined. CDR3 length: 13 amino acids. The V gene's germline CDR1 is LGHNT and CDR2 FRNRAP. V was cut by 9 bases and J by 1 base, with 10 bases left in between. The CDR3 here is CASASGSYNEQFF. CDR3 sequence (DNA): TGTGCTAGCGCCAGTGGGTCCTACAATGAGCAGTTCTTC.

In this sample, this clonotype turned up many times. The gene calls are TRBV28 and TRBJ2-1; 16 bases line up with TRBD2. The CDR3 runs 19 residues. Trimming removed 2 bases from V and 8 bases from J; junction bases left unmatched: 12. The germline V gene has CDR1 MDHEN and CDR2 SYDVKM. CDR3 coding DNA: TGTGCCAGCAGTTTAGGACTCCCGGGACTAGCGGGAGGGCCGGATGAGCAGTTCTTC. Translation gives CASSLGLPGLAGGPDEQFF. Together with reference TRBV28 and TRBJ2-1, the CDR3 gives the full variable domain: DVKVTQSSRYLVKRTGEKVFLECVQDMDHENMFWYRQDPGLGLRLIYFSYDVKMKEKGDIPEGYSVSREKKERFSLILESASTNQTSMYLCASSLGLPGLAGGPDEQFFGPGTRLTVL.

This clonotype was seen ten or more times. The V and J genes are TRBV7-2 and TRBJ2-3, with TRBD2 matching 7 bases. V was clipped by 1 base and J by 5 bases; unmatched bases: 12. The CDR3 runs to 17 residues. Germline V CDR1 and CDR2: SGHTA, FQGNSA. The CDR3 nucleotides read TGTGCCAGCAGCTTAGAGACGACTAGCCAGGGAGGAGATACGCAGTATTTT. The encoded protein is CASSLETTSQGGDTQYF.

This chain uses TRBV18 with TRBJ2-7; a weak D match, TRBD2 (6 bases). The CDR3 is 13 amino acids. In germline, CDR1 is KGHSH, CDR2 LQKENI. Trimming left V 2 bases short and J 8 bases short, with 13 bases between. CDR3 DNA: TGTGCCAGCTCACCAAGGGACTCCCCCCAGCAGTACTTC. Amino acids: CASSPRDSPQQYF.